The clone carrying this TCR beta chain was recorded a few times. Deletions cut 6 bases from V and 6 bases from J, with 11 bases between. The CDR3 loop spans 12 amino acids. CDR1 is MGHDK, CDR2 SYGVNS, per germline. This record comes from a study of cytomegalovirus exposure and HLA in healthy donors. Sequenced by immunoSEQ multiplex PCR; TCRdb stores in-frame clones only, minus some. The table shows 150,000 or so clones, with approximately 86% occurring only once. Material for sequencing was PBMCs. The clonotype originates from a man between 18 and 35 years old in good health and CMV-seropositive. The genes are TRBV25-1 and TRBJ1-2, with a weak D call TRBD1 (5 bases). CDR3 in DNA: TGTGCCAGCAGCGGGGGAAACCATGGCTACACCTTC. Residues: CASSGGNHGYTF.